This T cell receptor (beta chain) was retrieved from a study of blood T cells in healthy people across ages. Points from the study as a whole: Donor CMV status was unknown, possibly confounding expanded clonotype changes. Older age went with lower TCR beta diversity per million T cells, in a roughly linear way.

This CDR3 spans 17 amino acids. Trimming cost V 4 bases and J 1 base; bases outside gene matches: 11. Germline CDR1 PRHDT, CDR2 FYEKMQ (reference sequence). The use of a sample-barcoded 5' primer and a J-beta primer mix characterized a second PCR of roughly 6 to 11 cycles. TCRdb redid the calling of the 5' RACE reads with MiXCR, one entry per CDR3 protein. The sample holds roughly 1.9 million distinct CDR3 sequences, roughly 43% seen once. There are a few counts of this clonotype. Its antigen is still unknown. Isolation yielded PBMCs, at least 6.5 million per sample, in every case. Sequencing used blood. This sequence was found in a human donor in good health. The J gene is TRBJ2-3, the V gene TRBV13, with TRBD2 matching over 7 bases. The CDR3 DNA is TGTGCCAGCAGCTCCCCATCGTTGAGCGGGGGCACAGATACGCAGTATTTT. Protein: CASSSPSLSGGTDTQYF. The full variable domain, in which reference TRBV13 and TRBJ2-3 provide the parts outside the CDR3, is AAGVIQSPRHLIKEKRETATLKCYPIPRHDTVYWYQQGPGQDPQFLISFYEKMQSDKGSIPDRFSAQQFSDYHSELNMSSLELGDSALYFCASSSPSLSGGTDTQYFGPGTRLTVL.